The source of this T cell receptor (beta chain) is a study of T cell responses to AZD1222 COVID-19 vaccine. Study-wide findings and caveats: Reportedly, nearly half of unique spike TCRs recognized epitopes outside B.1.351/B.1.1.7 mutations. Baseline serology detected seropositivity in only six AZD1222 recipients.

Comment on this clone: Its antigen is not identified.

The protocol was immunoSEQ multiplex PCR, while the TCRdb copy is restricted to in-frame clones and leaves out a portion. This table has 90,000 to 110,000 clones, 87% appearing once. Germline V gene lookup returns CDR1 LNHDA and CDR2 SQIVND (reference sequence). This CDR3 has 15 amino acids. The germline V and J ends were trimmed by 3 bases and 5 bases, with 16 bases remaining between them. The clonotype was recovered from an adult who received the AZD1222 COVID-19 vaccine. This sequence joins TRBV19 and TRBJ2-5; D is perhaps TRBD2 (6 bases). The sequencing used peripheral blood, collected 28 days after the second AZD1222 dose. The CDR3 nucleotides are TGTGCCAGTAGTATCGGTACGGGAGTAAGGGAGACCCAGTACTTC. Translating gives CASSIGTGVRETQYF.